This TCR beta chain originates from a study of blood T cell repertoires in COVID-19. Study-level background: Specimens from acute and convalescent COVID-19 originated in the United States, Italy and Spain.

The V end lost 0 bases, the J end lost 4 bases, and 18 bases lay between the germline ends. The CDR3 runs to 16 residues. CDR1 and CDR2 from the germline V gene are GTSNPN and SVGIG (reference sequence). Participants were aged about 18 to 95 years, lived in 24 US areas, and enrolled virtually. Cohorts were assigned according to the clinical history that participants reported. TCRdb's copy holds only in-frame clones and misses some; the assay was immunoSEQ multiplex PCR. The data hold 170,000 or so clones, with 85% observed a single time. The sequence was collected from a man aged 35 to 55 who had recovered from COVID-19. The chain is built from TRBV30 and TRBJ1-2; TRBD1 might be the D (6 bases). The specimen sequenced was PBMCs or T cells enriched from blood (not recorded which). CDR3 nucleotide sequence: TGTGCCTGGAGTGTACGGGGGGGCTTCCTTTTCTATGGCTACACCTTC. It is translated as CAWSVRGGFLFYGYTF.